A selection of T cell receptor beta chains follows, all from one sample in a study of blood T cells in healthy people across ages. TCRdb processed the 5' RACE reads anew with MiXCR; each CDR3 protein has one entry. The data show some 1.5 million distinct CDR3 sequences, 28% seen once. Sequences were obtained from blood. The receptor source for this set is a woman in her twenties or thirties in good health. Each CDR3 is given with its conserved first and last residue. Each record gives: clone size, D gene, J gene, V gene, CDR3 DNA, CDR3 protein. A D gene is named only where the DNA matches it firmly. Some rows mark clone size as missing; the rest say once, few, many or name a class of expanded clone.

.,TRBD2,TRBJ2-1,TRBV30,TGTGCCTTTGAGCGGGGGGACACGGGGGGCGATGAGCAGTTCTTC,CAFERGDTGGDEQFF
.,.,TRBJ1-4,TRBV5-5,TGTGCCAGCAGCCCTAACATGGCAACTAATGAAAAACTGTTTTTT,CASSPNMATNEKLFF
many,.,TRBJ2-5,TRBV12-3/TRBV12-4,TGTGCCAGCACCGAAGGGGCCCCCCAAGAGACCCAGTACTTC,CASTEGAPQETQYF
few,TRBD1,TRBJ2-2,TRBV12-3/TRBV12-4,TGTGCCAGCAGTTTGGCCGACAGGGGGAACACCGGGGAGCTGTTTTTT,CASSLADRGNTGELFF
many,.,TRBJ2-6,TRBV20-1,TGCAGTGCTAGAAGCTCTGGGGCCAACGTCCTGACTTTC,CSARSSGANVLTF
.,TRBD1,TRBJ2-7,TRBV11-3,TGTGCCTGCAGCCCTTCGACAGGGGGCTACGAGCAGTACTTC,CACSPSTGGYEQYF
.,TRBD2,TRBJ2-1,TRBV20-1,TGCAGGGCTCCGAGCGGGGGGGCGACTAATGAGCAGTTCTTC,CRAPSGGATNEQFF
.,.,TRBJ1-5,TRBV6-1,TGTGCCAGCAGGGAGGGACGAACAAATCAGCCCCAGCATTTT,CASREGRTNQPQHF
few,TRBD1,TRBJ1-5,TRBV6-6,TGTGCCAGCAGTTACGACAGGGCCAATCAGCCCCAGCATTTT,CASSYDRANQPQHF
.,TRBD1,TRBJ2-3,TRBV14,TGTGCCAGCAGCCCCGGGACAGGGTGGCCCACAGATACGCAGTATTTT,CASSPGTGWPTDTQYF
few,.,TRBJ2-7,TRBV5-1,TGCGCCAGCAGCAGAGGGGACGAGCCGTACTTC,CASSRGDEPYF
.,.,TRBJ1-1,TRBV11-2,TGTGCCAGCAGCTTAGTAGTCGTCCCTGAAGCTTTCTTT,CASSLVVVPEAFF
.,.,TRBJ1-2,TRBV2,TGTGCCCCCAGGGACGGACCTAACTATGGCTACACCTTC,CAPRDGPNYGYTF
.,TRBD1,TRBJ2-4,TRBV7-6,TGTGTCAGCAGCTTAGTTCCACAGGGGGCAGAGCAGTACTTC,CVSSLVPQGAEQYF
.,.,TRBJ2-1,TRBV7-2,TGTGCCAGCAGCTTAGACGGTGGTGGCCTAGCGGAGCAGTTCTTC,CASSLDGGGLAEQFF
.,.,TRBJ2-1,TRBV6-5,TGTGCCAGCAGTTACGCCAGGGGGGGCAATGAGCAGTTCTTC,CASSYARGGNEQFF
few,.,TRBJ2-1,TRBV29-1,TGCAGCGTTGAAGGGTCTGTACCGAATGAGCAGTTCTTC,CSVEGSVPNEQFF
few,TRBD1,TRBJ2-7,TRBV6-6,TGTGCCAGCAGTTACCTAGGACAGGGAACCTACGAGCAGTACTTC,CASSYLGQGTYEQYF
many,.,TRBJ1-6,TRBV6-5,TGTGCCAGCAGTCCCAATAATTCACCCCTCCACTTT,CASSPNNSPLHF
many,.,TRBJ2-6,TRBV12-3/TRBV12-4,TGTGCCAGCAGTCACAGGGCTGGGGCCAACGTCCTGACTTTC,CASSHRAGANVLTF
.,TRBD1,TRBJ2-5,TRBV6-5,TGTGCCGGCAGTTGGACCGGGACAGGGAACCAAGAGACCCAGTACTTC,CAGSWTGTGNQETQYF
.,.,TRBJ2-5,TRBV6-2/TRBV6-3,TGTGCCAGCAGACAACAGGGAGTTGGAGAGACCCAGTACTTC,CASRQQGVGETQYF
.,TRBD1,TRBJ1-5,TRBV6-4,TGTGCCAGCAGTGACCCGTGGTGGACAGGGAAAAGCAATCAGCCCCAGCATTTT,CASSDPWWTGKSNQPQHF
.,.,TRBJ2-1,TRBV14,TGTGCCAGCAGCCAAGATGGGGAAGGCGAGCAGTTCTTC,CASSQDGEGEQFF